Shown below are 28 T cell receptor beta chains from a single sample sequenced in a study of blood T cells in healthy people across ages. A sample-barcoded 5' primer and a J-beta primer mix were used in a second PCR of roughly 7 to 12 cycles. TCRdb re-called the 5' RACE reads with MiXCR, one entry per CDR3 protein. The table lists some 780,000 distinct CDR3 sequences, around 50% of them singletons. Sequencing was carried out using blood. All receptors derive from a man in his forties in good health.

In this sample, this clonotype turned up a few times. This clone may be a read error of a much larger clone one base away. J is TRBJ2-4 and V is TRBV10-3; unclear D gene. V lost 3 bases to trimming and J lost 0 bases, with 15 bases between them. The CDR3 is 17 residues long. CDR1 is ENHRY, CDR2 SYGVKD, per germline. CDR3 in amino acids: CAISDSPDVLAKNIQYF. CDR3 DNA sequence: TGTGCCATCAGTGACAGCCCTGACGTCCTAGCCAAAAACATTCAGTACTTC.

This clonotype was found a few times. The DNA for the CDR3 is TGTGCCAGCAGCTTAGTGGTTCTAGCGAGCAATGAGCAGTTCTTC. It specifies CASSLVVLASNEQFF. V gene TRBV11-2 combines with J gene TRBJ2-1; D perhaps matches TRBD2 (6 bases). From germline, CDR1 is SGHAT and CDR2 FQNNGV. V dropped 1 base and J dropped 6 bases, with 13 bases sitting between them. CDR3 size: 15 residues.

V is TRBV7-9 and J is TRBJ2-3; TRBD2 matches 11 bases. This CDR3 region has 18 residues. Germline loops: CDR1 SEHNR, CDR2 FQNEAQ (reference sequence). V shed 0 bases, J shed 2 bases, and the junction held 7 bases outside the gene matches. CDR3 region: CASSLAARLAGPTDTQYF. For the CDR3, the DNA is TGTGCCAGCAGCTTAGCGGCAAGACTAGCGGGACCCACAGATACGCAGTATTTT.

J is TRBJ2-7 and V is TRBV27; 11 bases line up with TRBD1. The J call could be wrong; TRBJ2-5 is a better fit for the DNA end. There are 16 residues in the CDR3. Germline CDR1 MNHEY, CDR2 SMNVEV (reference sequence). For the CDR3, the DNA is TGTGCCAGCAGTTTACGGGGGACAGGGGGGGAGGAGACCCAGTACTTC. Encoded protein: CASSLRGTGGEETQYF.

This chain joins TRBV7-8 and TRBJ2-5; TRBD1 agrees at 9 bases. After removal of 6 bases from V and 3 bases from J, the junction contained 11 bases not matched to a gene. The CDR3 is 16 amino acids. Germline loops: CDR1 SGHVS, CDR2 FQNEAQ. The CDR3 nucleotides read TGTGCCAGCAGATCACGTTACCGGGACAGGGAAGAGACCCAGTACTTC. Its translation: CASRSRYRDREETQYF.

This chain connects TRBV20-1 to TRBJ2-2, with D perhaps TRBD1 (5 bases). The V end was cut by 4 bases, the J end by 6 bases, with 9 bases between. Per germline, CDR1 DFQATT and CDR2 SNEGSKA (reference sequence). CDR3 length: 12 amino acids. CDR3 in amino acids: CSAIVGAGELFF. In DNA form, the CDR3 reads TGCAGTGCTATAGTAGGGGCCGGGGAGCTGTTTTTT.

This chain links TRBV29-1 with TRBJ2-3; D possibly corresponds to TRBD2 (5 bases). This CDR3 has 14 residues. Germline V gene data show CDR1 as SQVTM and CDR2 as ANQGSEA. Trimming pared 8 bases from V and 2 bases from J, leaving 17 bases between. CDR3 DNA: TGCAGCTCCTCGGACGGAGGTACCACAGATACGCAGTATTTT. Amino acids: CSSSDGGTTDTQYF.

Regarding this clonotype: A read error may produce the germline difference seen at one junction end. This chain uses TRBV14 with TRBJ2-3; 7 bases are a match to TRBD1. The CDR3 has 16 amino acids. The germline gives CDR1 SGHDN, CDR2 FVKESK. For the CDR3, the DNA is TGTGCCAGCAGCTCGGACAGGCCTAAGTATCGAGATGCGCAGTATTTT. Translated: CASSSDRPKYRDAQYF.

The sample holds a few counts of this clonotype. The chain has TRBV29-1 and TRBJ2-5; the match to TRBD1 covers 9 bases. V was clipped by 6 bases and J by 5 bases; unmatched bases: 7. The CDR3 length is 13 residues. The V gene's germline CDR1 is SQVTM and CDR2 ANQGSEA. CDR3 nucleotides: TGCAGCGTAGCGACCGGGACAGGGGAGACCCAGTACTTC. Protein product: CSVATGTGETQYF.

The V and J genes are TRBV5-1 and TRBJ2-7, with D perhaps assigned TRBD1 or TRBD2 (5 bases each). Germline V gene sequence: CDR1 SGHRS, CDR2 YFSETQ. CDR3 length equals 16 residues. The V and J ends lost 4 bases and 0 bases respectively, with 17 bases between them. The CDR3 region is CASSPALWDGSYEQYF. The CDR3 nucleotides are TGCGCCAGCAGCCCTGCTCTTTGGGACGGCTCCTACGAGCAGTACTTC. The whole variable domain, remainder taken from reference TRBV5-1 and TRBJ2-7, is KAGVTQTPRYLIKTRGQQVTLSCSPISGHRSVSWYQQTPGQGLQFLFEYFSETQRNKGNFPGRFSGRQFSNSRSEMNVSTLELGDSALYLCASSPALWDGSYEQYFGPGTRLTVT.

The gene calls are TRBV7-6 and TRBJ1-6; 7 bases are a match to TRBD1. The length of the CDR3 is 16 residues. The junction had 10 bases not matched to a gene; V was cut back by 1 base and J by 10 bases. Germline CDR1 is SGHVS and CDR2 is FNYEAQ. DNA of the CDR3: TGTGCCAGCAGCTTAGAGACAGGGAGGATAAACTCACCCCTCCACTTT. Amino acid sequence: CASSLETGRINSPLHF. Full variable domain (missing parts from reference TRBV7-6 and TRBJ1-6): GAGVSQSPRYKVTKRGQDVALRCDPISGHVSLYWYRQALGQGPEFLTYFNYEAQQDKSGLPNDRFSAERPEGSISTLTIQRTEQRDSAMYRCASSLETGRINSPLHFGNGTRLTVT.

The CDR3 sequence: CASSVVEGSYNEQFF. The CDR3 DNA reads TGTGCCAGCAGCGTAGTTGAGGGATCCTACAATGAGCAGTTCTTC. The chain links TRBV9 to TRBJ2-1, with D maybe TRBD2 (5 bases). There are 15 residues in the CDR3. V shed 0 bases and J shed 1 base, with 8 bases lying between them. Germline-derived CDR1 and CDR2 are SGDLS and YYNGEE.

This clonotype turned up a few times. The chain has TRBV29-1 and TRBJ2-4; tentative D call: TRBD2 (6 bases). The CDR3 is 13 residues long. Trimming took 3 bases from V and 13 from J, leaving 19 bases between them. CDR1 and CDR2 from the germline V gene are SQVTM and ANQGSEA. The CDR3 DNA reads TGCAGCGTTGAGTCTGGCAAGACGGGAGAGCAGTACTTC. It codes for CSVESGKTGEQYF.

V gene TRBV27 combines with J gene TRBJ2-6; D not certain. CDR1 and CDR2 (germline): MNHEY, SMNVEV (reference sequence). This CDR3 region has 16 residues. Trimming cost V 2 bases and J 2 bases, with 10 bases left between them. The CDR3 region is CASSLGRSAGANVLTF. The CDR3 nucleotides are TGTGCCAGCAGTTTAGGGCGTAGTGCTGGGGCCAACGTCCTGACTTTC.

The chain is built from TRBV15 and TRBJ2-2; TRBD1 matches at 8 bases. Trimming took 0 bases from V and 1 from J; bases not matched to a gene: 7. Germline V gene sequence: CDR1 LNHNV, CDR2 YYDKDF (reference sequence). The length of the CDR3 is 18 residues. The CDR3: CATSRDGGQAENTGELFF. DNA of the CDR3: TGTGCCACCAGCAGAGATGGGGGACAGGCCGAGAACACCGGGGAGCTGTTTTTT.

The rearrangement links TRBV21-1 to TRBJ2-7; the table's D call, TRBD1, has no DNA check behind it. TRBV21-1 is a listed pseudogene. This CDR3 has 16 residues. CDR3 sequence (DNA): TGTGCCAGCAGACCCTGGGGCAGGCCGGGAGACTACGAGCAGTACTTC. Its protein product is CASRPWGRPGDYEQYF.

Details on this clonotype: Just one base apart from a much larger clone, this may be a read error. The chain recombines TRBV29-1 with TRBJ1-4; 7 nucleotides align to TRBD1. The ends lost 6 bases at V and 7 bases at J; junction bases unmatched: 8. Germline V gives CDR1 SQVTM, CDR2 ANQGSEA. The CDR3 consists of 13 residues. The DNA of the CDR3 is TGCAGCGTGCTTCAGGGGGACGGTGAAAAACTGTTTTTT. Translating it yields CSVLQGDGEKLFF.

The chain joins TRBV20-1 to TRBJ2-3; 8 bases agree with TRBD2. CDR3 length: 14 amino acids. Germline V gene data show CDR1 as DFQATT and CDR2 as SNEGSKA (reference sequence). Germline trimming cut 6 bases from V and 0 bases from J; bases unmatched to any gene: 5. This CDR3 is CSAEASGSTDTQYF. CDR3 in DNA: TGCAGTGCCGAGGCTAGCGGGAGCACAGATACGCAGTATTTT.

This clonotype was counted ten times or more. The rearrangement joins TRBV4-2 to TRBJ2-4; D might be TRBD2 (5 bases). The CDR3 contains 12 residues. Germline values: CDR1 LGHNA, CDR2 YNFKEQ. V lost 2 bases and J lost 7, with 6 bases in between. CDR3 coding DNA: TGTGCCAGCAGCCAAACTAGTAACATTCAGTACTTC. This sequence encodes CASSQTSNIQYF.

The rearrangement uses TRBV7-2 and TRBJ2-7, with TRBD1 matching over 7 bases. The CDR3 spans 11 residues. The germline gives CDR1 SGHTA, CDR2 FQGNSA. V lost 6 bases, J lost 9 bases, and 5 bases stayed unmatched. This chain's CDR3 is CASSLQGRQYF. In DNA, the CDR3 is TGTGCCAGCAGTTTACAGGGGCGGCAGTACTTC.

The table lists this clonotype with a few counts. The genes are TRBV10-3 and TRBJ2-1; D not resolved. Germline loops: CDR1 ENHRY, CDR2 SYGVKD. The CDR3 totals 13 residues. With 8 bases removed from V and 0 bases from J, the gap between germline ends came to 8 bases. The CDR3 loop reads CAIGRVSYNEQFF. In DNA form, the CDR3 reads TGTGCCATCGGAAGGGTCTCCTACAATGAGCAGTTCTTC.

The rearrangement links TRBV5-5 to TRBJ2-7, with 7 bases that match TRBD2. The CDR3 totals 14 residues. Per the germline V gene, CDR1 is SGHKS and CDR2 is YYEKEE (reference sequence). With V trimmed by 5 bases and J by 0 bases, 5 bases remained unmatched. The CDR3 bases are TGTGCCAGCAGTTCGGGACTACCCTCCTACGAGCAGTACTTC. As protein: CASSSGLPSYEQYF.

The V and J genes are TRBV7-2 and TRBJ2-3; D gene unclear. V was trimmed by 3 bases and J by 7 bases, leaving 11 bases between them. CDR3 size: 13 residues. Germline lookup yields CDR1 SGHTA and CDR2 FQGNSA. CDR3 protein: CASSLRSPNTQYF. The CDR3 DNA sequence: TGTGCCAGCAGCTTGAGATCCCCAAATACGCAGTATTTT. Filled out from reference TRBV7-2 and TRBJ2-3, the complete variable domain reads GAGVSQSPSNKVTEKGKDVELRCDPISGHTALYWYRQSLGQGLEFLIYFQGNSAPDKSGLPSDRFSAERTGGSVSTLTIQRTQQEDSAVYLCASSLRSPNTQYFGPGTRLTVL.

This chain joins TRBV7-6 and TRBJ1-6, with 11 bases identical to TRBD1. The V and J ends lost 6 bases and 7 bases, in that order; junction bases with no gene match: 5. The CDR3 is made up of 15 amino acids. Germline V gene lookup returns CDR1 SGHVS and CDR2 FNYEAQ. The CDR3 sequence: CASRQRDRGNSPLHF. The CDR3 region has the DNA TGTGCCAGCAGACAGAGGGACAGGGGGAATTCACCCCTCCACTTT.

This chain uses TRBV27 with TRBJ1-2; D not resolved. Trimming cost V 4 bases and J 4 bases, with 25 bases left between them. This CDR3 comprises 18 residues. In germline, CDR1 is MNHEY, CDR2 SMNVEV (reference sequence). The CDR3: CASSSLNPTRQDGYGYTF. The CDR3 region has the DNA TGTGCCAGCAGTTCGCTCAACCCCACTCGTCAAGACGGCTATGGCTACACCTTC.

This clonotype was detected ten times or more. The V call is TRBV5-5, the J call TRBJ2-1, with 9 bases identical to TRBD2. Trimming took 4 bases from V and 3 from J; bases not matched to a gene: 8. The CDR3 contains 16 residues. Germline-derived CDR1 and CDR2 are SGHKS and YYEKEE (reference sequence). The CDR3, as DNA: TGTGCCAGCAGCCTTACTAGCGGGTCCCTCTACAATGAGCAGTTCTTC. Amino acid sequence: CASSLTSGSLYNEQFF.

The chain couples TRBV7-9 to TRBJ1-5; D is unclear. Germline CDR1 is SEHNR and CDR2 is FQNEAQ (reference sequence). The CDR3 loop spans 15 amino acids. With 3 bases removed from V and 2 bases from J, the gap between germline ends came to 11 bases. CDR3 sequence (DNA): TGTGCCAGCAGCTTTAATTCCTTGGGCAATCAGCCCCAGCATTTT. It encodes CASSFNSLGNQPQHF.

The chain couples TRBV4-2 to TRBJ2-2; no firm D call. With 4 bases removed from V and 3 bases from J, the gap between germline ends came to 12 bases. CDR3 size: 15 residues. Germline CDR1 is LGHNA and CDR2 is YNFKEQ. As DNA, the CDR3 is TGTGCCAGCAGCCTATCCGAGGCGGACACCGGGGAGCTGTTTTTT. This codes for CASSLSEADTGELFF.